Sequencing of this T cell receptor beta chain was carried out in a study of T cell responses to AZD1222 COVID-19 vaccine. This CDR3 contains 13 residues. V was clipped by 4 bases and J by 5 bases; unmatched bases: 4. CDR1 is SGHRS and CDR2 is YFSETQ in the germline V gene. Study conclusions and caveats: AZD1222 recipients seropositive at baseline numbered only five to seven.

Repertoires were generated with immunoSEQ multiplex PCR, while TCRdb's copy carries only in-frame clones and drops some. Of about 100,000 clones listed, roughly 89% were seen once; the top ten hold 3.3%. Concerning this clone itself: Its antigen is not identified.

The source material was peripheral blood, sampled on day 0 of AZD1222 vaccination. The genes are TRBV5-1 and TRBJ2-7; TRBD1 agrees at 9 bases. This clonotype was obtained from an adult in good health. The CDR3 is CASSIGTGNEQYF. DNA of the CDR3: TGCGCCAGCAGCATAGGGACAGGGAACGAGCAGTACTTC.